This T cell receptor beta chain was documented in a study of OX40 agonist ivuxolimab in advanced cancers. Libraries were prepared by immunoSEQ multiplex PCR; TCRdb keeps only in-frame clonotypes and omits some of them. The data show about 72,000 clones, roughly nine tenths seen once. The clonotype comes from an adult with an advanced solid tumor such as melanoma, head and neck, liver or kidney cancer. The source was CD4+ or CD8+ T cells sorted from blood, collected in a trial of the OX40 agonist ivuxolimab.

The CDR3 nucleotides read TGTGCCAGCAGTGGGTTAAACAGGGGGAATCAGCCCCAGCATTTT. This gives the protein CASSGLNRGNQPQHF. The chain links TRBV6-1 to TRBJ1-5, with 8 bases identical to TRBD1. From germline, CDR1 is MNHNS and CDR2 SASEGT. With V trimmed by 4 bases and J by 4 bases, 6 bases remained unmatched. The CDR3 has 15 residues.